This TCR beta chain emerged from a study of CD8+ T cells in alopecia areata. Study as a whole: The duration of tofacitinib was 6 to 18 months, with 6 months off drug afterward. Points from the study as a whole: Whereas mice showed it more clearly, TCR sharing across patients was murkier, possibly because of HLA. Across lesional scalp, and particularly alopecia totalis/universalis, clonality surpassed that of normal scalp.

Those with alopecia areata gave lesional scalp punch biopsies and peripheral blood. cDNA reverse transcribed from extracted RNA served as the sequencing template. Sequenced by immunoSEQ multiplex PCR; TCRdb stores in-frame clones only, minus some. The repertoire holds 150,000 or so clones, with more than 45% as singletons. V lost 0 bases to trimming and J lost 0 bases, with 7 bases between them. The germline gives CDR1 SGHDT, CDR2 YYEEEE. The CDR3 contains 14 residues. Note on this clone: Its cognate antigen is unknown.

The chain combines TRBV5-6 with TRBJ2-7; D unclear. Sequences were derived from CD8+ T cells sorted from blood, sampled at week 0. The source of this sequence is a human donor with alopecia areata. The CDR3 nucleotides are TGTGCCAGCAGCTTGGGCCTGGACTCCTACGAGCAGTACTTC. Translating gives CASSLGLDSYEQYF.